The 23 T cell receptor beta chains below come from one sample, sequenced in a study of T-cell memory formation after mild COVID-19. TCRdb recomputed calls from the 5' RACE reads with MiXCR, one row per CDR3 protein. The sample records roughly 47,000 distinct CDR3 sequences, approximately 7% being singletons. Sequencing was performed on PBMCs or a T cell subset sorted from them (not recorded which). The receptors derive from a man between 18 and 29 years old who had mild COVID-19 (a few samples of this study predate the infection). Cell type and time point are not known.

This clonotype has only a few counts. The chain has TRBV20-1 and TRBJ2-6; the D is unclear. This CDR3 is built from 13 residues. Germline assignment: CDR1 DFQATT and CDR2 SNEGSKA (reference sequence). The V end was cut by 4 bases, the J end by 1 base, with 5 bases between. Here the CDR3 reads CSATQSGANVLTF. CDR3 nucleotide sequence: TGCAGTGCTACTCAATCTGGGGCCAACGTCCTGACTTTC.

In its sample, this clonotype was seen a few times. The V gene is TRBV9, the J gene TRBJ1-2; D is possibly TRBD1 (6 bases). This CDR3 contains 13 residues. The V and J ends lost 4 bases and 8 bases respectively, with 15 bases between them. Per the germline V gene, CDR1 is SGDLS and CDR2 is YYNGEE. CDR3 sequence: CASSFRLGGGYTF. The CDR3 DNA reads as TGTGCCAGCAGCTTCCGGTTAGGGGGGGGCTACACCTTC.

This clonotype was recorded a few times. V usage is TRBV6-5 and J usage is TRBJ2-3; 7 bases are shared with TRBD1. The V and J ends lost 5 bases and 2 bases, in that order; junction bases with no gene match: 4. This CDR3 is built from 14 residues. Germline CDR1 and CDR2: MNHEY and SVGAGI. Here the CDR3 reads CASSPGQHTDTQYF. CDR3 sequence (DNA): TGTGCCAGCAGTCCGGGACAGCACACAGATACGCAGTATTTT.

This clonotype was detected a few times. V gene TRBV7-2 combines with J gene TRBJ2-3; no firm D call. The CDR3 is 12 amino acids. V was clipped by 3 bases and J by 6 bases, with 7 bases between them. Looked up from germline, CDR1 is SGHTA and CDR2 is FQGNSA. CDR3 sequence reads: CASSFAPDTQYF. The CDR3 DNA reads TGTGCCAGCAGCTTTGCGCCGGATACGCAGTATTTT.

This clonotype was recorded at least ten times. The chain links TRBV7-9 to TRBJ2-5, with no clear D. The germline gives CDR1 SEHNR, CDR2 FQNEAQ (reference sequence). With 5 bases removed from V and 2 bases from J, the gap between germline ends came to 6 bases. There are 12 residues in the CDR3. The CDR3 sequence is CASSPLQETQYF. DNA of the CDR3: TGTGCCAGCAGCCCCTTACAAGAGACCCAGTACTTC.

This clonotype was recorded at least ten times. The chain uses TRBV6-2 or TRBV6-3 and TRBJ1-5; D ambiguous. Trimming removed 4 bases from V and 3 bases from J, with 7 bases in between. Per germline, CDR1 MNHEY and CDR2 SVGEGT. This CDR3 is 13 amino acids long. CDR3 sequence reads: CASSSRHNQPQHF. The CDR3 nucleotides are TGTGCCAGCAGTTCACGCCACAATCAGCCCCAGCATTTT.

This clonotype turned up a few times. The V and J genes are TRBV4-2 and TRBJ1-4, with D possibly TRBD1 on 6 matching bases. Looked up from germline, CDR1 is LGHNA and CDR2 is YNFKEQ. The V end lost 1 base, the J end lost 6 bases, and 12 bases lay between the germline ends. CDR3 length: 15 residues. The CDR3 DNA reads TGTGCCAGCAGCCAAGCATGGACAGTGGATGAAAAACTGTTTTTT. This encodes CASSQAWTVDEKLFF.

The chain has TRBV5-1 and TRBJ1-6; the D gene is possibly TRBD1 (6 bases). Trimming removed 4 bases from V and 10 bases from J, with 12 bases in between. The CDR3 is made up of 13 amino acids. CDR1 SGHRS and CDR2 YFSETQ come from the germline V gene. The chain's CDR3 is CASSLQGESPLHF. As DNA, the CDR3 is TGCGCCAGCAGCCTACAGGGTGAATCACCCCTCCACTTT.

This clonotype turned up a few times. The rearrangement joins TRBV2 to TRBJ2-3; 8 bases match TRBD2. Germline loops: CDR1 SNHLY, CDR2 FYNNEI. The CDR3 contains 14 residues. Trimming at V came to 8 bases and at J to 6 bases, leaving 10 bases not matched to a gene. For the CDR3, the DNA is TGTGCCAGCCGTTTAGCGGGGAGGAGGGATACGCAGTATTTT. It translates to CASRLAGRRDTQYF.

This clonotype was counted between two and nine times. The chain has TRBV5-1 and TRBJ2-1, with 7 positions matching TRBD2. The trim removed 1 base at V and 2 bases at J, leaving 6 bases unmatched. Germline V gene lookup returns CDR1 SGHRS and CDR2 YFSETQ. The length of the CDR3 is 16 residues. The CDR3 DNA is TGCGCCAGCAGCTTGTCCGGGGGGACGGCCTACAATGAGCAGTTCTTC. This gives the protein CASSLSGGTAYNEQFF.

This clonotype was counted ten times or more. The J gene is TRBJ2-3, the V gene TRBV6-1; the match to TRBD2 covers 13 bases. In germline, CDR1 is MNHNS, CDR2 SASEGT. The CDR3 has 16 residues. Losses at the gene ends were 6 bases for V and 1 base for J; bases not matched to a gene: 4. The DNA for the CDR3 is TGTGCCAGCAGCGTTGGACTAGCGGGGGGCACAGATACGCAGTATTTT. It is translated as CASSVGLAGGTDTQYF.

J is TRBJ2-1 and V is TRBV19, with TRBD2 matching 10 bases. The trim removed 8 bases at V and 1 base at J, leaving 5 bases unmatched. The CDR3 has 15 amino acids. The germline V gene encodes CDR1 LNHDA and CDR2 SQIVND (reference sequence). The CDR3 is CASAPTSGSYNEQFF. The CDR3 DNA is TGTGCCAGTGCCCCGACTAGCGGGTCCTACAATGAGCAGTTCTTC.

V and J are TRBV25-1 and TRBJ2-1, with D hard to call. This CDR3 has 13 amino acids. Germline lookup yields CDR1 MGHDK and CDR2 SYGVNS. V dropped 8 bases and J dropped 6 bases, with 14 bases sitting between them. The CDR3 protein is CASGRILRNEQFF. The CDR3 DNA is TGTGCCAGCGGACGGATCCTCCGCAATGAGCAGTTCTTC.

This chain connects TRBV14 to TRBJ2-1, with D perhaps matching TRBD1 or TRBD2 (5 bases each). V was pared by 0 bases and J by 10 bases, with 13 bases between. Germline V gene lookup returns CDR1 SGHDN and CDR2 FVKESK. There are 14 residues in the CDR3. For the CDR3, the DNA is TGTGCCAGCAGCCAAGATAGGCGAGGGGTGGAGCAGTTCTTC. Protein product: CASSQDRRGVEQFF.

A few counts support this clonotype. The CDR3 DNA is TGCGCCAGCAGCTTGGCTACCGGAACCACAGATACGCAGTATTTT. Residues: CASSLATGTTDTQYF. This chain connects TRBV5-1 to TRBJ2-3; D remains ambiguous. V lost 0 bases and J lost 2, with 10 bases in between. The CDR3 runs 15 residues. From germline, CDR1 is SGHRS and CDR2 YFSETQ.

This clonotype was observed a few times. The gene calls are TRBV12-3 or TRBV12-4 and TRBJ1-2; possible D gene TRBD1, 6 bases. V lost 6 bases, J lost 8 bases, and 13 bases lay in between. The CDR3 length is 12 residues. CDR3 loop: CASSPQGTGYTF. CDR3 nucleotides: TGTGCCAGCAGCCCACAGGGAACGGGCTACACCTTC.

The chain carries TRBV12-3 or TRBV12-4 and TRBJ1-5; weak D call: TRBD1 (5 bases). The CDR3 is made up of 13 amino acids. The ends were cut back, 6 bases at V and 5 bases at J, with 11 bases in the middle. The CDR3 loop reads CASSVGGYQPQHF. CDR3 in DNA: TGTGCCAGCAGCGTCGGGGGGTATCAGCCCCAGCATTTT.

Only a few counts were recorded for this clonotype. The rearrangement links TRBV7-9 to TRBJ2-7, with a weak D call TRBD1 (6 bases). The CDR3 extends over 15 amino acids. Trimming pared 7 bases from V and 0 bases from J, leaving 16 bases between. Looked up from germline, CDR1 is SEHNR and CDR2 is FQNEAQ (reference sequence). The DNA of the CDR3 is TGTGCCAGCAAAGGTCTGAAGGGGGACTCCTACGAGCAGTACTTC. Translating it yields CASKGLKGDSYEQYF.

This clonotype was detected many times. V and J are TRBV15 and TRBJ2-4; the D gene is possibly TRBD2 (6 bases). V lost 8 bases and J lost 8, with 19 bases in between. The germline gives CDR1 LNHNV, CDR2 YYDKDF (reference sequence). The CDR3 totals 14 residues. The CDR3 bases are TGTGCCACCGGCCGTGGGGCGGGGCCGGACATTCAGTACTTC. Its protein product is CATGRGAGPDIQYF.

The chain joins TRBV5-1 to TRBJ1-1, with TRBD1 as a possible D gene (6 bases). Germline CDR1 SGHRS, CDR2 YFSETQ. CDR3 length: 14 amino acids. V lost 3 bases and J 7 bases, leaving 16 bases between the germline ends. The CDR3 is CASSWGLPGVEAFF. The CDR3 coding sequence is TGCGCCAGCAGCTGGGGTCTTCCAGGGGTTGAAGCTTTCTTT. Based on the CDR3 plus reference TRBV5-1 and TRBJ1-1, the full variable domain is KAGVTQTPRYLIKTRGQQVTLSCSPISGHRSVSWYQQTPGQGLQFLFEYFSETQRNKGNFPGRFSGRQFSNSRSEMNVSTLELGDSALYLCASSWGLPGVEAFFGQGTRLTVV.

This clonotype was counted only a few times. This chain connects TRBV10-3 to TRBJ1-5, with D perhaps TRBD1 (6 bases). The CDR3 consists of 14 residues. V lost 7 bases and J lost 5, with 15 bases in between. From germline, CDR1 is ENHRY and CDR2 SYGVKD. The chain's CDR3 is CAIKDSFGDQPQHF. The CDR3, as DNA: TGTGCCATCAAGGACAGTTTCGGCGATCAGCCCCAGCATTTT.

Many counts were recorded for this clonotype. The V call is TRBV6-5, the J call TRBJ2-7; no clear D. CDR3 length: 11 amino acids. V lost 8 bases and J lost 9, with 14 bases in between. CDR1 is MNHEY, CDR2 SVGAGI, per germline. In DNA form, the CDR3 reads TGTGCCAGCTTGTCGGCCATTAGGCAGTACGTC. As protein: CASLSAIRQYV.

There are a few counts of this clonotype. The CDR3 coding sequence is TGCAGTGCTCCCAGGGAGGGATCCAGCCAAGAGACCCAGTACTTC. Amino acid sequence: CSAPREGSSQETQYF. The V and J genes are TRBV20-1 and TRBJ2-5; 7 bases line up with TRBD2. The CDR3 totals 15 residues. V trimming: 5 bases; J trimming: 1 base; junction bases outside the gene matches: 10. The germline V gene has CDR1 DFQATT and CDR2 SNEGSKA (reference sequence).